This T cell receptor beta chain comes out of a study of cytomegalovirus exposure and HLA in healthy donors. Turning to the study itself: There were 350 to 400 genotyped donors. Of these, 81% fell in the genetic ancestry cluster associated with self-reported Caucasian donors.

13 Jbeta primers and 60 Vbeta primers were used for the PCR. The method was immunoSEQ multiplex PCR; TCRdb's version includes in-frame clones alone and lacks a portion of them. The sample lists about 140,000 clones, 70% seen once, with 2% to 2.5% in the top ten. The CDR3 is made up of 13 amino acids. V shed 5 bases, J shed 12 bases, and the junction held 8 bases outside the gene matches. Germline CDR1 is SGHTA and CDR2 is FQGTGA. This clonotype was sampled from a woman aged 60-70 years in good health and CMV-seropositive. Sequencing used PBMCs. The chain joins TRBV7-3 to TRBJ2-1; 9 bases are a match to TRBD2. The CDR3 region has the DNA TGTGCCAGCAGCCCCCCCGGGACTAGCTTGCAGTTCTTC. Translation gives CASSPPGTSLQFF.